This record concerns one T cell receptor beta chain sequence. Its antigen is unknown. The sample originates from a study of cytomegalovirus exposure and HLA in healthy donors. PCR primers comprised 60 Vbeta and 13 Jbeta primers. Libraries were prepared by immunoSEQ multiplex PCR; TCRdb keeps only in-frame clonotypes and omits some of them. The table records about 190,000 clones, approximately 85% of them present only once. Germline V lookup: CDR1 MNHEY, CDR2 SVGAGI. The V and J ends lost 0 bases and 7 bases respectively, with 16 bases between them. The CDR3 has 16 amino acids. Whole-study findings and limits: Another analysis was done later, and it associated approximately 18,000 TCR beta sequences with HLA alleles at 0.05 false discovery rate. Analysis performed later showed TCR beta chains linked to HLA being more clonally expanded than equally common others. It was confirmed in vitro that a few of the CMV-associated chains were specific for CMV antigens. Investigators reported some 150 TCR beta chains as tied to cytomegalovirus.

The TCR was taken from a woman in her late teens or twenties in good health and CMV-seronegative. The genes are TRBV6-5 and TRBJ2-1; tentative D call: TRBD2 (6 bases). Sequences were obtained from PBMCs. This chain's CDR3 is CASSYSTGGYENEQFF. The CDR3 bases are TGTGCCAGCAGTTACTCCACCGGGGGTTACGAGAATGAGCAGTTCTTC.